These 26 T cell receptor beta chains came from one sample sequenced in a study of blood T cells in healthy people across ages. Together with a sample-barcoded 5' primer, a J-beta primer mix was included in a second PCR lasting about 7 to 11 cycles. TCRdb redid the calling of the 5' RACE reads with MiXCR, one entry per CDR3 protein. This sample yields about 690,000 distinct CDR3 sequences, of which less than 45% are seen a single time; about 30% belongs to the top ten. The material sequenced was blood. Source of these receptors: an elderly man in good health.

This chain links TRBV12-3 or TRBV12-4 with TRBJ2-1; 14 nucleotides align to TRBD2. This CDR3 has 16 amino acids. Germline trimming cut 6 bases from V and 2 bases from J; bases unmatched to any gene: 3. The CDR3 protein is CASSGLAGGTYNEQFF. Here the CDR3 DNA reads TGTGCCAGCAGCGGACTAGCGGGAGGTACCTACAATGAGCAGTTCTTC.

A remark on this clonotype: At one boundary the junction diverges from the germline segment, which might be a read error. The rearrangement links TRBV9 to TRBJ2-1; 11 bases align to TRBD1. This CDR3 comprises 14 residues. Germline-derived CDR1 and CDR2 are SGDLS and YYNGEE. The CDR3 DNA reads as TGTGTCAGCAGCAACGGACAGGGGGCTTGGGAGCAGTTCTTC. Translated: CVSSNGQGAWEQFF. Full variable domain (rest looked up from reference TRBV9 and TRBJ2-1): DSGVTQTPKHLITATGQRVTLRCSPRSGDLSVYWYQQSLDQGLQFLIQYYNGEERAKGNILERFSAQQFPDLHSELNLSSLELGDSALYFCVSSNGQGAWEQFFGPGTRLTVL.

The chain has TRBV7-6 and TRBJ2-7, with TRBD1 matching 7 bases. J lost 3 bases, V lost 4 bases, and 9 bases had no gene match. CDR1 and CDR2 (germline): SGHVS, FNYEAQ. The CDR3 runs 15 residues. The CDR3 region is CASSSATGAGYEQYF. CDR3 bases: TGTGCCAGCAGCTCTGCCACAGGGGCCGGCTACGAGCAGTACTTC.

This clonotype has just a few counts. The V and J genes are TRBV7-2 and TRBJ2-7; D gene ambiguous. The CDR3 is made up of 13 amino acids. Germline values: CDR1 SGHTA, CDR2 FQGNSA. Trimming shortened V by 7 bases and J by 2 bases, and 12 bases separated the two germline ends. The CDR3 loop is CASTRSRTYEQYF. CDR3 nucleotide sequence: TGTGCCAGCACACGTAGTCGGACCTACGAGCAGTACTTC.

This clonotype was seen only a few times. V is TRBV6-1 and J is TRBJ2-1; 10 nucleotides agree with TRBD2. Germline V gives CDR1 MNHNS, CDR2 SASEGT. J gave up 5 bases and V 4 bases, and 2 bases lay outside the gene matches. The CDR3 extends over 14 amino acids. CDR3 coding DNA: TGTGCCAGCAGTGCTAGCGGGGGACACAATGAGCAGTTCTTC. It specifies CASSASGGHNEQFF.

The genes are TRBV27 and TRBJ1-6; no clear D. The CDR3 extends over 15 amino acids. With 1 base removed from V and 7 bases from J, the gap between germline ends came to 11 bases. Per germline, CDR1 MNHEY and CDR2 SMNVEV (reference sequence). The CDR3 DNA reads as TGTGCCAGCAGTTTATTTTTGGGGTTGAATTCACCCCTCCACTTT. Its translation is CASSLFLGLNSPLHF.

The rearrangement links TRBV5-4 to TRBJ2-3; maybe TRBD2 (5 bases). Germline V gene data show CDR1 as SGHNT and CDR2 as YYREEE (reference sequence). The V end was cut by 4 bases, the J end by 0 bases, with 15 bases between. The CDR3 is 16 amino acids. The CDR3 nucleotides are TGTGCCAGCAGCACGGACTCGTACGGAAGCACAGATACGCAGTATTTT. Protein: CASSTDSYGSTDTQYF.

This clonotype occurred a few times. The chain joins TRBV7-9 to TRBJ2-5; perhaps TRBD1 as D (6 bases). Germline CDR1 reads SEHNR; CDR2 reads FQNEAQ (reference sequence). CDR3 size: 16 residues. Trimming shortened V by 4 bases and J by 4 bases, and 19 bases separated the two germline ends. CDR3 loop: CASSSTGYGERETQYF. CDR3 bases: TGTGCCAGCAGCTCAACAGGGTACGGAGAGAGAGAGACCCAGTACTTC.

The CDR3 reads CASSPPGTGTLYEQYF. The CDR3 DNA sequence: TGTGCCAGCTCACCACCTGGGACAGGGACTCTATACGAGCAGTACTTC. The chain couples TRBV18 to TRBJ2-7, with 9 bases that match TRBD1. Trimming took 0 bases from V and 4 from J; bases not matched to a gene: 7. The CDR3 length is 16 residues. Germline V gives CDR1 KGHSH, CDR2 LQKENI.

The sample holds a few counts of this clonotype. The chain links TRBV4-3 to TRBJ1-4, with TRBD1 as a possible D gene (6 bases). This CDR3 contains 16 residues. Trimming shortened V by 3 bases and J by 6 bases, and 17 bases separated the two germline ends. Germline loops: CDR1 LGHNA, CDR2 YSLEER. The DNA for the CDR3 is TGCGCCAGCAGCCACAGGGGAGGGCCGGGGGATGAAAAACTGTTTTTT. Its translation is CASSHRGGPGDEKLFF.

The table lists this clonotype with a few counts. The J gene is TRBJ2-6, the V gene TRBV20-1; no definite D call. Germline V CDR1 and CDR2: DFQATT, SNEGSKA (reference sequence). The CDR3 sequence is 13 residues long. The V and J ends lost 6 bases and 11 bases respectively, with 17 bases between them. The CDR3 protein is CSAERSGAHVLTF. CDR3 sequence (DNA): TGCAGTGCGGAGAGATCGGGTGCTCACGTCCTGACTTTC.

The chain carries TRBV2 and TRBJ2-2, with 9 bases identical to TRBD2. V trimming: 6 bases; J trimming: 7 bases; junction bases outside the gene matches: 6. The CDR3 loop spans 14 amino acids. Germline V gene lookup returns CDR1 SNHLY and CDR2 FYNNEI. CDR3 amino acids: CASSMGLAYGELFF. In nucleotides, the CDR3 is TGTGCCAGCAGCATGGGACTAGCTTACGGGGAGCTGTTTTTT.

Only one count was recorded for this clonotype. The J gene is TRBJ2-7, the V gene TRBV7-2; 13 bases are shared with TRBD2. The CDR3 spans 17 residues. Trimming at V came to 1 base and at J to 4 bases, leaving 7 bases not matched to a gene. Germline CDR1 reads SGHTA; CDR2 reads FQGNSA. This chain's CDR3 is CASSLVPRTSGGYEQYF. The CDR3 DNA follows: TGTGCCAGCAGCTTAGTTCCCCGGACTAGCGGGGGATACGAGCAGTACTTC.

In the case of this clonotype: The junction differs from germline at one of its ends, possibly a read error. This chain joins TRBV12-3 or TRBV12-4 and TRBJ2-3; D unresolved. The CDR3 covers 13 residues. Written as DNA, the CDR3 is TGTGCCAGCAGCCACACCACAGTAGATGCGCAGTATTTT. This encodes CASSHTTVDAQYF.

The chain links TRBV7-8 to TRBJ1-6; D is unclear. Deletions cut 0 bases from V and 9 bases from J, with 3 bases between. The length of the CDR3 is 12 residues. Per the germline V gene, CDR1 is SGHVS and CDR2 is FQNEAQ. The DNA of the CDR3 is TGTGCCAGCAGCTTAGCCTCTTCACCCCTCCACTTT. It encodes CASSLASSPLHF.

The chain links TRBV6-2 or TRBV6-3 to TRBJ2-3; no firm D call. The ends were cut back, 1 base at V and 0 bases at J, with 8 bases in the middle. The germline CDR1 and CDR2 sequences are MNHEY and SVGEGT. There are 15 residues in the CDR3. For the CDR3, the DNA is TGTGCCAGCAGTTACTATGGCAGGAGCACAGATACGCAGTATTTT. This encodes CASSYYGRSTDTQYF.

This clonotype was found a few times. CDR3 bases: TGTGCCAGCAGCAGTACCGGGACAGGGGGCAACAAGCAGTATTTT. Amino acid sequence: CASSSTGTGGNKQYF. The genes are TRBV11-3 and TRBJ2-3; 12 nucleotides match TRBD1. The V and J ends lost 5 bases and 11 bases, in that order; junction bases with no gene match: 11. This CDR3 spans 15 amino acids. CDR1 and CDR2 from the germline V gene are SGHNT and YENEEA.

This chain uses TRBV15 with TRBJ1-2, with TRBD1 matching over 7 bases. Germline V gives CDR1 LNHNV, CDR2 YYDKDF (reference sequence). The trim removed 1 base at V and 8 bases at J, leaving 10 bases unmatched. The CDR3 runs to 15 residues. The CDR3 DNA is TGTGCCACCAGCAGAGTGGCGGGACAGTCCACGGGCTACACCTTC. Protein: CATSRVAGQSTGYTF.

The chain couples TRBV6-2 or TRBV6-3 to TRBJ2-7; maybe TRBD2 (6 bases). Germline loops: CDR1 MNHEY, CDR2 SVGEGT. Trimming removed 5 bases at V and 2 bases at J, with 13 bases between. The CDR3 extends over 14 amino acids. DNA of the CDR3: TGTGCCAGCAGTCCCCGGGGGTTGCCCTACGAGCAGTACTTC. Residues: CASSPRGLPYEQYF.

The J gene is TRBJ1-1, the V gene TRBV12-3 or TRBV12-4; D possibly corresponds to TRBD1 (6 bases). The CDR3 has 15 amino acids. The V end lost 6 bases, the J end lost 9 bases, and 23 bases lay between the germline ends. The chain's CDR3 is CASSSSRGWNTKAFF. CDR3 in DNA: TGTGCCAGCAGCTCCAGCAGGGGATGGAACACAAAAGCTTTCTTT.

This rearrangement joins TRBV27 to TRBJ2-2, with TRBD1 matching over 8 bases. This CDR3 is 15 amino acids long. The germline gives CDR1 MNHEY, CDR2 SMNVEV (reference sequence). V was pared by 3 bases and J by 7 bases, with 7 bases of the junction left unmatched. The CDR3 region is CASSFNRGSFGELFF. The CDR3 DNA reads TGTGCCAGCAGTTTTAACAGGGGGTCTTTCGGGGAGCTGTTTTTT.

The rearrangement uses TRBV4-2 and TRBJ2-4, with 10 bases fitting TRBD2. Germline CDR1 LGHNA, CDR2 YNFKEQ. V shed 4 bases and J 13 bases; nucleotides not matched to a gene: 16. The CDR3 consists of 16 residues. The CDR3 region is CASSPVGVGTSEKQYF. For the CDR3, the DNA is TGTGCCAGCAGCCCGGTTGGGGTAGGGACTAGCGAAAAGCAGTACTTC.

This chain connects TRBV12-3 or TRBV12-4 to TRBJ1-4, with 7 bases identical to TRBD1. CDR3 length equals 15 residues. Trimming removed 4 bases from V and 7 bases from J; junction bases left unmatched: 9. CDR3 nucleotides: TGTGCCAGCAGTTCCCGACAGGGTGCGCCTGAAAAACTGTTTTTT. Protein: CASSSRQGAPEKLFF.

This clonotype was observed a single time. The chain combines TRBV20-1 with TRBJ2-7; TRBD2 agrees at 7 bases. From germline, CDR1 is DFQATT and CDR2 SNEGSKA (reference sequence). The J segment lost 3 bases and the V segment lost 0 bases, leaving 8 bases of the junction unmatched. The CDR3 is made up of 15 amino acids. CDR3 DNA: TGCAGTGCTAGAGATGCGCGGGAGAACATCTACGAGCAGTACTTC. Translation: CSARDARENIYEQYF.

This sequence joins TRBV24-1 and TRBJ2-5, with TRBD1 matching 7 bases. Unmatched junction bases numbered 8, after V lost 3 bases and J lost 5 bases. Germline CDR1 and CDR2: KGHDR and SFDVKD. This CDR3 spans 15 amino acids. The CDR3 here is CATSDPDRLGETQYF. The CDR3 DNA reads TGTGCCACCAGTGATCCGGACAGGTTGGGGGAGACCCAGTACTTC.

The chain employs TRBV11-2 and TRBJ2-7; 8 bases map to TRBD2. This CDR3 comprises 14 residues. Germline CDR1 and CDR2: SGHAT and FQNNGV. V shed 5 bases, J shed 1 base, and the junction held 4 bases outside the gene matches. CDR3 in DNA: TGTGCCAGCAGCCTACTAGCGGCTTCCTACGAGCAGTACTTC. Translated: CASSLLAASYEQYF. Supplemented by reference TRBV11-2 and TRBJ2-7, the full variable domain reads EAGVAQSPRYKIIEKRQSVAFWCNPISGHATLYWYQQILGQGPKLLIQFQNNGVVDDSQLPKDRFSAERLKGVDSTLKIQPAKLEDSAVYLCASSLLAASYEQYFGPGTRLTVT.